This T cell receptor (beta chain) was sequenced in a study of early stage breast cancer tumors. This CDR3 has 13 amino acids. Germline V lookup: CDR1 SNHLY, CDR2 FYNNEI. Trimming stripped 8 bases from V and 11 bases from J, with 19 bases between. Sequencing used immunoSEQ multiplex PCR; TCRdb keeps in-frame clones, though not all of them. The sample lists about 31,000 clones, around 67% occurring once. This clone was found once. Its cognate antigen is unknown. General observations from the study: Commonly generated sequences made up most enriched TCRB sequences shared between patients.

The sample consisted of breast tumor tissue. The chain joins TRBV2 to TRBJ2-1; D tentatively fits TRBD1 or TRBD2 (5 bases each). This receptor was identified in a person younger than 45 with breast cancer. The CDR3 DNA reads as TGTGCCAGCCACGGGGCCGGGGCCCCTAAGCAGTTCTTC. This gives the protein CASHGAGAPKQFF.